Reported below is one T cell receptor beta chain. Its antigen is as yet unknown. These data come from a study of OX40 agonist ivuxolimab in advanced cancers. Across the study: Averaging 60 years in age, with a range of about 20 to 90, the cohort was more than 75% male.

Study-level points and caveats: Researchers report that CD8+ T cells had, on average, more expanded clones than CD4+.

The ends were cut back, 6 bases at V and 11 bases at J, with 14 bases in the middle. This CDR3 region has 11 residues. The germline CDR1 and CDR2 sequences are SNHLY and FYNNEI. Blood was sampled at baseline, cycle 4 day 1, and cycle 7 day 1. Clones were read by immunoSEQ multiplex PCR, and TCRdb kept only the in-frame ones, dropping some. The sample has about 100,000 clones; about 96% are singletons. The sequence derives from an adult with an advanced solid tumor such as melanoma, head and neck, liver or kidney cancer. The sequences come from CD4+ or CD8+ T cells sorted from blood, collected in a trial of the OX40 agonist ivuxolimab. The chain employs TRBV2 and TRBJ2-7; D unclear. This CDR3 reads CASRDRTWEYF. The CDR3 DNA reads TGTGCCAGCAGGGACCGCACCTGGGAGTACTTC.